The 17 T cell receptor beta chains presented below share a single source sample, sequenced in a study of blood T cell repertoires in COVID-19 (dated by TCRdb to the early 2020s). Library construction relied on the immunoSEQ multiplex PCR assay. This is the immuneACCESS table as TCRdb keeps it, with only in-frame sequences that have V and J called. A part of the clones is gone; compared with another copy, unresolved V genes explain less than half, and the rest is unexplained. This sample is represented by some 260,000 clones; nearly 90% of them were singletons. The ten most abundant clones make up 2% to 2.5% of the sample. The specimen sequenced was peripheral blood. The source of these receptors is a woman aged 40-49 years who had recovered from COVID-19.

As regards this clone: In the same sample, other DNA sequences code for this CDR3. The V call is TRBV9, the J call TRBJ2-5; tentatively, D is TRBD2 (6 bases). Trimming pared 2 bases from V and 3 bases from J, leaving 8 bases between. CDR1 and CDR2 from the germline V gene are SGDLS and YYNGEE. The CDR3 length is 13 residues. CDR3 in DNA: TGTGCCAGCAGCGTCGGAGGGGAAGAGACCCAGTACTTC. It is translated as CASSVGGEETQYF.

The V call is TRBV7-9, the J call TRBJ1-2; D may be TRBD1 (5 bases). CDR1 SEHNR and CDR2 FQNEAQ come from the germline V gene (reference sequence). V was pared by 5 bases and J by 7 bases, with 11 bases between. CDR3 length equals 12 residues. CDR3 sequence: CASSLRESGYTF. The CDR3 bases are TGTGCCAGCAGCCTCAGGGAATCTGGCTACACCTTC.

The V and J genes are TRBV7-8 and TRBJ1-2; D uncertain. CDR1 SGHVS and CDR2 FQNEAQ come from the germline V gene. The CDR3 contains 13 residues. Trimming stripped 3 bases from V and 4 bases from J, with 9 bases between. Here the CDR3 DNA reads TGTGCCAGCAGCTTCGAGGGAATCTATGGCTACACCTTC. This gives the protein CASSFEGIYGYTF. Together with reference TRBV7-8 and TRBJ1-2, the CDR3 gives the full variable domain: GAGVSQSPRYKVAKRGQDVALRCDPISGHVSLFWYQQALGQGPEFLTYFQNEAQLDKSGLPSDRFFAERPEGSVSTLKIQRTQQEDSAVYLCASSFEGIYGYTFGSGTRLTVV.

The rearrangement links TRBV7-9 to TRBJ1-2, with D possibly matching TRBD1 (5 bases). Trimming took off 5 bases at V and 8 bases at J, with 18 bases between the two ends. The germline gives CDR1 SEHNR, CDR2 FQNEAQ (reference sequence). The CDR3 consists of 14 residues. The CDR3: CASSPWDSQSGYTF. CDR3 nucleotides: TGTGCCAGCAGCCCCTGGGACTCCCAGAGCGGCTACACCTTC.

The chain combines TRBV30 with TRBJ2-7, with TRBD1 identical over 7 bases. V shed 1 base and J 10 bases; nucleotides not matched to a gene: 13. The CDR3 length is 14 residues. Germline lookup yields CDR1 GTSNPN and CDR2 SVGIG (reference sequence). CDR3: CAWSAHPEGTAQYF. In DNA, the CDR3 is TGTGCCTGGAGTGCCCACCCAGAGGGGACAGCACAGTACTTC.

J is TRBJ2-2 and V is TRBV7-2; TRBD1 is a possible D gene (6 bases). From germline, CDR1 is SGHTA and CDR2 FQGNSA. V lost 2 bases to trimming and J lost 4 bases, with 11 bases between them. The CDR3 runs to 15 residues. In nucleotides, the CDR3 is TGTGCCAGCAGCTTAAAACAGGGATTCACCGGGGAGCTGTTTTTT. Its protein is CASSLKQGFTGELFF.

This clone was detected a few times. V usage is TRBV4-3 and J usage is TRBJ2-5, with 10 positions matching TRBD2. The CDR3 totals 16 residues. The V gene's germline CDR1 is LGHNA and CDR2 YSLEER. The V and J ends lost 0 bases and 7 bases, in that order; junction bases with no gene match: 8. The CDR3 reads CASSQDQAGGSRTQYF. DNA of the CDR3: TGCGCCAGCAGCCAAGATCAAGCGGGGGGGTCCCGGACCCAGTACTTC.

This chain uses TRBV6-5 with TRBJ2-7, with D possibly TRBD2 on 6 matching bases. This CDR3 region has 14 residues. Per the germline V gene, CDR1 is MNHEY and CDR2 is SVGAGI. With 6 bases removed from V and 2 bases from J, the gap between germline ends came to 14 bases. The CDR3 DNA is TGTGCCAGCAGGCCGCAGGGAGGACCCTACGAGCAGTACTTC. It codes for CASRPQGGPYEQYF.

V gene TRBV7-2 combines with J gene TRBJ2-1; 10 positions agree with TRBD1. The trim removed 2 bases at V and 0 bases at J, leaving 10 bases unmatched. The germline V gene has CDR1 SGHTA and CDR2 FQGNSA. The CDR3 has 19 amino acids. CDR3 sequence: CASSLHRDRGYFSYNEQFF. The CDR3 nucleotides read TGTGCCAGCAGCTTACACCGGGACAGGGGATACTTCTCCTACAATGAGCAGTTCTTC.

To note about this clone: This same CDR3 is encoded by further DNA sequences in the sample. The chain recombines TRBV7-9 with TRBJ1-1; 8 bases line up with TRBD1. This CDR3 has 14 residues. Trimming cost V 4 bases and J 1 base; bases outside gene matches: 2. Germline CDR1 SEHNR, CDR2 FQNEAQ (reference sequence). The DNA of the CDR3 is TGTGCCAGCAGCTCGGGACAGGCGAACACTGAAGCTTTCTTT. As protein: CASSSGQANTEAFF. Using reference TRBV7-9 and TRBJ1-1 for the parts outside the CDR3, the full variable domain is DTGVSQNPRHKITKRGQNVTFRCDPISEHNRLYWYRQTLGQGPEFLTYFQNEAQLEKSRLLSDRFSAERPKGSFSTLEIQRTEQGDSAMYLCASSSGQANTEAFFGQGTRLTVV.

The chain uses TRBV7-2 and TRBJ1-3; possibly TRBD1 for D (5 bases). There are 15 residues in the CDR3. Germline V gene sequence: CDR1 SGHTA, CDR2 FQGNSA. Trimming removed 1 base from V and 5 bases from J, with 12 bases in between. CDR3 DNA: TGTGCCAGCAGCTTAGTTTATGACAGCCGAAACACCATATATTTT. It yields the protein CASSLVYDSRNTIYF.

V and J are TRBV19 and TRBJ2-2; 7 bases line up with TRBD1. The CDR3 spans 15 residues. The germline gives CDR1 LNHDA, CDR2 SQIVND (reference sequence). The ends lost 6 bases at V and 0 bases at J; junction bases unmatched: 4. Here the CDR3 DNA reads TGTGCCAGTAGGGGGACAGCCGCGAACACCGGGGAGCTGTTTTTT. This codes for CASRGTAANTGELFF.

As DNA, the CDR3 is TGTGCCAGCAGTGTTAGACTGTCTCGCCAAGAGACCCAGTACTTC. Amino acid sequence: CASSVRLSRQETQYF. The chain recombines TRBV27 with TRBJ2-5; D gene unclear. The germline CDR1 and CDR2 sequences are MNHEY and SMNVEV (reference sequence). This CDR3 spans 15 amino acids. Deletions cut 5 bases from V and 1 base from J, with 14 bases between.

This clone was counted once. CDR3 sequence (DNA): TGTGCCAGCTCTGACAGGCAAGAGACCCAGTACTTC. Amino acid sequence: CASSDRQETQYF. This chain links TRBV18 with TRBJ2-5, with D possibly being TRBD1 (6 bases). This CDR3 has 12 residues. V was trimmed by 6 bases and J by 2 bases, leaving 7 bases between them. Germline V CDR1 and CDR2: KGHSH, LQKENI.

The chain has TRBV5-4 and TRBJ2-7, with D possibly matching TRBD1 (7 bases). Trimming left V 4 bases short and J 3 bases short, with 14 bases between. This CDR3 comprises 14 residues. Per germline, CDR1 SGHNT and CDR2 YYREEE (reference sequence). CDR3 nucleotides: TGTGCCAGCAGCGGGGGGACAGCGCACTACGAGCAGTACTTC. It specifies CASSGGTAHYEQYF.

In DNA, the CDR3 is TGTGCCATCAGTGGGACAGGGGGCTCTGGGGCCAACGTCCTGACTTTC. The encoded protein is CAISGTGGSGANVLTF. The V and J genes are TRBV10-3 and TRBJ2-6; 10 nucleotides align to TRBD1. V shed 4 bases and J 0 bases; nucleotides not matched to a gene: 0. The CDR3 contains 16 residues. Germline assignment: CDR1 ENHRY and CDR2 SYGVKD.

The rearrangement uses TRBV7-8 and TRBJ2-6, with unresolved D. CDR1 SGHVS and CDR2 FQNEAQ come from the germline V gene. The CDR3 is 15 amino acids. With 3 bases removed from V and 3 bases from J, the gap between germline ends came to 9 bases. The CDR3 coding sequence is TGTGCCAGCAGCTTTTACCGCGGTGGGGCCAACGTCCTGACTTTC. It is translated as CASSFYRGGANVLTF.